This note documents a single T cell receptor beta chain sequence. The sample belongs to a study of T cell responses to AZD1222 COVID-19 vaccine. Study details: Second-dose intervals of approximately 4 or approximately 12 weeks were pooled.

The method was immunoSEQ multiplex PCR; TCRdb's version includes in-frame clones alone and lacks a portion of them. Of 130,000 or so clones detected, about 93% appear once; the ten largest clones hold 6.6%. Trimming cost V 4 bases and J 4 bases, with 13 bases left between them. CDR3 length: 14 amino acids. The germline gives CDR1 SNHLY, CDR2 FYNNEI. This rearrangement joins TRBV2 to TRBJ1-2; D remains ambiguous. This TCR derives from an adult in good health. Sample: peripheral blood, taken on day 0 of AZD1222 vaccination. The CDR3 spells CASSVMLGSYGYTF. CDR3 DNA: TGTGCCAGCAGTGTAATGTTAGGGAGCTATGGCTACACCTTC.